What follows are 21 T cell receptor beta chains derived from one specimen sequenced in a study of T cells expressing NK-cell markers. TCRdb reanalyzed the 5' RACE reads and collapses them to one entry per CDR3 protein, without DNA. The table lists about 460,000 distinct CDR3 sequences, with about 1.5% in the top ten. Sequencing was performed on blood T cells: a sorted CD56 or NKG2C T cell subset, CD4+ or CD8+ T cells, or bulk PBMC T cells (not recorded which). The source of these receptors is a woman between 50 and 59 years old in good health.

The rearrangement uses TRBV4-1 and TRBJ1-3. CDR3 length: 14 residues. Looked up from germline, CDR1 is MGHRA and CDR2 is YSYEKL. This chain's CDR3 is CASSMRTVGNTIYF.

The rearrangement joins TRBV4-2 to TRBJ2-3; TCRdb names TRBD2, which stays unverified in the absence of DNA. There are 17 residues in the CDR3. Germline values: CDR1 LGHNA, CDR2 YNFKEQ. The CDR3 spells CASSQDSLGGGKDTQYF.

The V gene is TRBV12-3 or TRBV12-4, the J gene TRBJ1-2. This CDR3 is built from 14 residues. The CDR3 sequence is CASSLTGREYGYTF.

J is TRBJ2-1 and V is TRBV7-8; TCRdb calls TRBD2, which cannot be checked without DNA. The CDR3 is 18 amino acids. CDR1 and CDR2 (germline): SGHVS, FQNEAQ. CDR3 sequence reads: CASSLARTLDNAYNEQFF.

The J gene is TRBJ2-1, the V gene TRBV24-1; TCRdb proposes TRBD1, but this gene call is untestable without DNA. The CDR3 runs 14 residues. Germline assignment: CDR1 KGHDR and CDR2 SFDVKD. The CDR3 here is CATREGTVENEQFF.

V is TRBV12-3 or TRBV12-4 and J is TRBJ1-6; the TRBD1 assignment by TCRdb is unverifiable without DNA. The CDR3 has 16 amino acids. The chain's CDR3 is CASSFSRAGANIPLHF.

This chain links TRBV3-1 with TRBJ2-3. CDR1 and CDR2 from the germline V gene are LGHDT and YNNKEL (reference sequence). This CDR3 comprises 13 residues. The CDR3 loop reads CASSQEPLITPYF.

The gene calls are TRBV20-1 and TRBJ2-6; the TCRdb call, TRBD1, lacks DNA for checking. This CDR3 comprises 19 residues. Germline V lookup: CDR1 DFQATT, CDR2 SNEGSKA (reference sequence). This chain's CDR3 is CSARGDRGPGSAGANVLTF.

CDR3 region: CATSRGEGQGALYSNQPQHF. V is TRBV15 and J is TRBJ1-5; TCRdb returns TRBD1, unconfirmable since there is no DNA. Germline CDR1 is LNHNV and CDR2 is YYDKDF (reference sequence). The CDR3 totals 20 residues. The complete variable domain, with remaining parts taken from reference TRBV15 and TRBJ1-5, reads DAMVIQNPRYQVTQFGKPVTLSCSQTLNHNVMYWYQQKSSQAPKLLFHYYDKDFNNEADTPDNFQSRRPNTSFCFLDIRSPGLGDTAMYLCATSRGEGQGALYSNQPQHFGDGTRLSIL.

V and J are TRBV6-1 and TRBJ1-4. CDR3 length equals 15 residues. Germline V gene data show CDR1 as MNHNS and CDR2 as SASEGT. CDR3 sequence: CASSDQDLRGEKLFF.

The genes are TRBV12-3 or TRBV12-4 and TRBJ2-7. CDR3 length: 13 amino acids. The CDR3 sequence is CASSPVLFYEQYF.

The genes are TRBV12-3 or TRBV12-4 and TRBJ1-1; TCRdb gives TRBD1 as the D gene, but with no DNA this cannot be confirmed. The CDR3 sequence is 17 residues long. The CDR3 protein is CASSLGGRGFDGTEAFF.

The CDR3 spells CASSSGTFTDTQYF. The V call is TRBV5-6, the J call TRBJ2-3; the D gene TCRdb calls, TRBD2, cannot be checked with no DNA. The CDR3 loop spans 14 amino acids. Germline V CDR1 and CDR2: SGHDT, YYEEEE.

The chain has TRBV5-5 and TRBJ1-5. CDR1 is SGHKS and CDR2 is YYEKEE in the germline V gene (reference sequence). The CDR3 totals 15 residues. The CDR3 sequence: CASSGDVGLYQPQHF.

The CDR3 region is CASSPPGRPTDTQYF. The chain is built from TRBV11-2 and TRBJ2-3; TCRdb reports TRBD1, a call that lacks DNA to check it against. The CDR3 contains 15 residues. Per the germline V gene, CDR1 is SGHAT and CDR2 is FQNNGV.

The chain recombines TRBV29-1 with TRBJ2-3; the D call from TCRdb, TRBD1, cannot be confirmed without DNA. Germline lookup yields CDR1 SQVTM and CDR2 ANQGSEA. The CDR3 is 14 amino acids. CDR3 residues: CSATPGVGLGTQYF.

V is TRBV29-1 and J is TRBJ2-7; TCRdb outputs TRBD1, but without DNA this stays unchecked. The CDR3 contains 12 residues. The germline V gene encodes CDR1 SQVTM and CDR2 ANQGSEA. The CDR3 region is CSVLDGDRPQNF.

The chain recombines TRBV14 with TRBJ2-7; the TRBD1 assignment by TCRdb is unverifiable without DNA. The CDR3 is made up of 14 amino acids. Germline loops: CDR1 SGHDN, CDR2 FVKESK. The CDR3 is CASSQDTGIYEQYF.

The rearrangement uses TRBV12-3 or TRBV12-4 and TRBJ2-4; the D call from TCRdb, TRBD2, cannot be confirmed without DNA. The CDR3 sequence is 15 residues long. The CDR3 loop reads CASSLRAGAKNIQYF.

The genes are TRBV2 and TRBJ2-1; as DNA is missing, the TRBD1 call by TCRdb cannot be tested. In germline, CDR1 is SNHLY, CDR2 FYNNEI. The CDR3 runs to 19 residues. CDR3 region: CASSEKGYIRDRVNNEQFF.

This chain connects TRBV14 to TRBJ2-1. The CDR3 spans 15 residues. Germline V gene sequence: CDR1 SGHDN, CDR2 FVKESK. The CDR3 region is CASSPVSGFGDEQFF. The full variable domain, in which reference TRBV14 and TRBJ2-1 provide the parts outside the CDR3, is EAGVTQFPSHSVIEKGQTVTLRCDPISGHDNLYWYRRVMGKEIKFLLHFVKESKQDESGMPNNRFLAERTGGTYSTLKVQPAELEDSGVYFCASSPVSGFGDEQFFGPGTRLTVL.